The 23 T cell receptor beta chains below all came from one sample that was sequenced in a study of CD8+ T cells in alopecia areata. The authors extracted RNA and reverse transcribed it into cDNA as the sequencing template. Clones were read by immunoSEQ multiplex PCR, and TCRdb kept only the in-frame ones, dropping some. The table records under 300,000 clones, approximately 61% of them present only once. The input for sequencing was CD4+ T cells sorted from blood, taken at week 0. The receptors come from a human donor with alopecia areata.

The genes are TRBV4-3 and TRBJ1-1, with a possible D match to TRBD1 (5 bases). CDR1 is LGHNA, CDR2 YSLEER, per germline. The CDR3 sequence is 15 residues long. Trimming took 0 bases from V and 6 from J, leaving 14 bases between them. CDR3 protein: CASSQEHAWGAEAFF. The CDR3, as DNA: TGCGCCAGCAGCCAAGAGCATGCTTGGGGGGCTGAAGCTTTCTTT.

The chain carries TRBV5-1 and TRBJ2-7; 8 bases line up with TRBD1. Per germline, CDR1 SGHRS and CDR2 YFSETQ. The V and J ends lost 6 bases and 3 bases, in that order; junction bases with no gene match: 8. The CDR3 loop spans 14 amino acids. Here the CDR3 reads CASTLDRVDYEQYF. Written as DNA, the CDR3 is TGCGCCAGCACCCTGGACAGGGTAGACTACGAGCAGTACTTC.

A few counts support this clone. The chain has TRBV5-1 and TRBJ2-1, with TRBD2 matching 7 bases. The CDR3 has 15 residues. Germline CDR1 reads SGHRS; CDR2 reads YFSETQ. With V trimmed by 4 bases and J by 3 bases, 7 bases remained unmatched. CDR3: CASSPFASGYNEQFF. The CDR3 DNA sequence: TGCGCCAGCAGCCCTTTTGCTAGCGGCTACAATGAGCAGTTCTTC.

This clone came up a few times. J is TRBJ2-7 and V is TRBV29-1, with D maybe TRBD2 (5 bases). CDR3 size: 14 residues. Germline V gene data show CDR1 as SQVTM and CDR2 as ANQGSEA. V shed 7 bases and J shed 2 bases, with 18 bases lying between them. The CDR3 DNA sequence: TGCAGCGCCGGACGTTTGGGAGAACCCTACGAGCAGTACTTC. It is translated as CSAGRLGEPYEQYF.

This clone appeared a few times. The J gene is TRBJ2-5, the V gene TRBV5-5; D not resolved. V was clipped by 6 bases and J by 0 bases, with 6 bases between them. The germline CDR1 and CDR2 sequences are SGHKS and YYEKEE (reference sequence). CDR3 length equals 12 residues. The DNA of the CDR3 is TGTGCCAGCACCCAATACCAAGAGACCCAGTACTTC. Translating gives CASTQYQETQYF.

Remarks on this clone: This CDR3 is also generated by other DNA sequences in the sample. This chain links TRBV7-2 with TRBJ1-2; the D gene is possibly TRBD1 (5 bases). CDR3 length: 13 amino acids. CDR1 and CDR2 (germline): SGHTA, FQGNSA. V shed 3 bases and J shed 3 bases, with 8 bases lying between them. This CDR3 is CASSLGGDYGYTF. The DNA of the CDR3 is TGTGCCAGCAGCTTGGGGGGTGACTATGGCTACACCTTC.

Here the CDR3 DNA reads TGTGCCAGCAGTCGCACAGGTTCCGGCTACACCTTC. It yields the protein CASSRTGSGYTF. The chain uses TRBV13 and TRBJ1-2, with D perhaps TRBD1 (5 bases). The CDR3 loop spans 12 amino acids. The V and J ends lost 6 bases and 8 bases respectively, with 13 bases between them. Germline-derived CDR1 and CDR2 are PRHDT and FYEKMQ (reference sequence).

The gene calls are TRBV29-1 and TRBJ2-1, with TRBD2 matching 8 bases. The junction had 5 bases not matched to a gene; V was cut back by 6 bases and J by 13 bases. Germline CDR1 is SQVTM and CDR2 is ANQGSEA. The CDR3 has 10 amino acids. The CDR3: CSVVSGAQFF. CDR3 DNA: TGCAGCGTGGTTAGCGGGGCTCAGTTCTTC.

The chain carries TRBV7-2 and TRBJ2-3; 7 bases align to TRBD2. Germline CDR1 and CDR2: SGHTA and FQGNSA. The CDR3 consists of 13 residues. Trimming cost V 10 bases and J 0 bases; bases outside gene matches: 4. CDR3 nucleotides: TGTGCCATTGGCGGGGGTAGCACAGATACGCAGTATTTT. Translated, it gives CAIGGGSTDTQYF.

This chain uses TRBV27 with TRBJ2-7; maybe TRBD1 (5 bases). V shed 6 bases and J shed 1 base, with 10 bases lying between them. CDR1 is MNHEY, CDR2 SMNVEV, per germline (reference sequence). The CDR3 sequence is 13 residues long. This chain's CDR3 is CASRGLRSYEQYF. CDR3 nucleotides: TGTGCCAGCAGGGGGCTCCGGTCCTACGAGCAGTACTTC.

V gene TRBV29-1 combines with J gene TRBJ2-7, with no clear D. This CDR3 has 13 amino acids. Between the trimmed V and J ends, which lost 3 bases and 5 bases, there was a span of 14 bases. CDR1 and CDR2 (germline): SQVTM, ANQGSEA. In DNA form, the CDR3 reads TGCAGCGTTGAGAGGCTGCTGGGCGACGAGCAGTACTTC. Its translation: CSVERLLGDEQYF.

This chain joins TRBV20-1 and TRBJ2-1, with unresolved D. Germline-derived CDR1 and CDR2 are DFQATT and SNEGSKA (reference sequence). The CDR3 runs to 11 residues. V lost 4 bases, J lost 4 bases, and 5 bases lay in between. CDR3 protein: CSANDYNEQFF. DNA for the CDR3: TGCAGTGCTAACGATTACAATGAGCAGTTCTTC.

This rearrangement joins TRBV29-1 to TRBJ2-3; TRBD1 agrees at 8 bases. V shed 8 bases, J shed 4 bases, and the junction held 8 bases outside the gene matches. CDR1 is SQVTM and CDR2 is ANQGSEA in the germline V gene. This CDR3 comprises 13 residues. The CDR3: CSTDRGGADTQYF. Written as DNA, the CDR3 is TGCAGCACTGACAGGGGCGGGGCAGATACGCAGTATTTT.

The chain carries TRBV29-1 and TRBJ2-1, with D uncertain. The germline CDR1 and CDR2 sequences are SQVTM and ANQGSEA. This CDR3 has 15 residues. The V and J ends lost 4 bases and 0 bases respectively, with 13 bases between them. CDR3 residues: CSVVSGLFSYNEQFF. DNA for the CDR3: TGCAGCGTTGTTTCTGGGCTCTTCTCCTACAATGAGCAGTTCTTC.

This chain links TRBV29-1 with TRBJ2-5; weak D call: TRBD2 (5 bases). This CDR3 region has 12 residues. From germline, CDR1 is SQVTM and CDR2 ANQGSEA. Between the trimmed V and J ends, which lost 4 bases and 3 bases, there was a span of 9 bases. The CDR3 DNA reads as TGCAGCGTTGTGTCGGGGAAAGAGACCCAGTACTTC. Encoded protein: CSVVSGKETQYF.

About this clone: Different DNA sequences within this sample yield the same CDR3. The chain employs TRBV6-5 and TRBJ1-6; no clear D gene. Germline V CDR1 and CDR2: MNHEY, SVGAGI. Trimming took 1 base from V and 9 from J, leaving 4 bases between them. The CDR3 sequence is 12 residues long. The CDR3 is CASSYLGSPLHF. The CDR3 nucleotides are TGTGCCAGCAGTTACTTGGGTTCACCCCTCCACTTT.

This clone was detected only a few times. CDR3 bases: TGCAGCGCCCGGGACAGGGTTACCTACGAGCAGTACTTC. It is translated as CSARDRVTYEQYF. The chain links TRBV29-1 to TRBJ2-7, with 9 bases identical to TRBD1. CDR3 length: 13 amino acids. From germline, CDR1 is SQVTM and CDR2 ANQGSEA. V was pared by 7 bases and J by 2 bases, with 6 bases of the junction left unmatched.

V gene TRBV25-1 combines with J gene TRBJ1-1; D uncertain. In germline, CDR1 is MGHDK, CDR2 SYGVNS. This CDR3 has 14 residues. Trimming took 5 bases from V and 1 from J, leaving 11 bases between them. The CDR3 here is CASSQSQPNTEAFF. The CDR3 DNA is TGTGCCAGCAGTCAATCACAGCCGAACACTGAAGCTTTCTTT.

This clone has more than one count but fewer than ten. This sample also contains other DNA sequences that code for the same CDR3. This chain links TRBV7-2 with TRBJ1-2; D is uncertain. The CDR3 loop spans 15 amino acids. Trimming cost V 1 base and J 0 bases, with 9 bases left between them. CDR1 SGHTA and CDR2 FQGNSA come from the germline V gene. The CDR3 protein is CASSLGGEANYGYTF. The CDR3 DNA reads as TGTGCCAGCAGCTTAGGTGGAGAGGCTAACTATGGCTACACCTTC.

The sample holds one count of this clone. This CDR3 reads CASRKLAGGPPGQFF. CDR3 DNA sequence: TGTGCCAGCAGGAAGCTAGCGGGGGGGCCTCCCGGGCAGTTCTTC. The genes are TRBV2 and TRBJ2-1; 12 nucleotides line up with TRBD2. This CDR3 contains 15 residues. The germline V gene has CDR1 SNHLY and CDR2 FYNNEI. Losses at the gene ends were 6 bases for V and 12 bases for J; bases not matched to a gene: 12.

The chain employs TRBV15 and TRBJ2-7; D not resolved. Trimming left V 0 bases short and J 7 bases short, with 7 bases between. The CDR3 sequence is 12 residues long. Germline V gene sequence: CDR1 LNHNV, CDR2 YYDKDF (reference sequence). The CDR3 region is CATSRDYVEQYF. The CDR3 DNA reads TGTGCCACCAGCAGAGATTACGTGGAGCAGTACTTC.

As regards this clone: This specimen includes other DNA sequences encoding the same CDR3. The chain recombines TRBV2 with TRBJ2-5; D gene uncertain. The CDR3 is made up of 11 amino acids. CDR1 SNHLY and CDR2 FYNNEI come from the germline V gene. V shed 1 base and J shed 5 bases, with 2 bases lying between them. The CDR3 DNA reads TGTGCCAGCAGTGAAGTGGAGACCCAGTACTTC. Protein product: CASSEVETQYF.

The chain carries TRBV5-6 and TRBJ2-2, with a weak D call TRBD1 (5 bases). CDR1 is SGHDT, CDR2 YYEEEE, per germline. This CDR3 region has 14 residues. V was cut by 4 bases and J by 0 bases, with 7 bases left in between. This CDR3 is CASSTGPNTGELFF. The CDR3 DNA reads TGTGCCAGCAGCACAGGACCGAACACCGGGGAGCTGTTTTTT.